This entry is about one TCR beta chain. Which antigen it targets is not known. Per-nucleotide qualities are absent, and no much larger clonotype sits a single base away. Receptor amplification or capture employed the immunoSEQ multiplex PCR assay. For TCR sequencing, RNA was extracted from every sample and reverse transcribed into cDNA to serve as template. SuperScript III was used to make first-strand cDNA, primed with a 2:1 mix of oligo-dT and random hexamers. A synthetic immune receptor repertoire was used to assess amplification bias, and residual bias was removed computationally. From the authors' description of their analysis: After raw reads were preprocessed to remove errors, the CDR3 was defined following IMGT conventions as running from the conserved cysteine to phenylalanine. Clonality was calculated as 1 minus Shannon entropy normalized by log2 of the number of productive unique TCRs. Scalp TCRbeta sequences were cross-referenced with sorted blood CD4 and CD8 repertoires so that the CD4 or CD8 identity of scalp clones could be inferred. TCRdb's version of the immuneACCESS table is confined to in-frame rearrangements and falls short of the full clone set. An unresolved V gene accounts for under half of the shortfall where checked; the remainder is of unknown origin. The V and J calls and clone size are taken from that table; D and trimming were inferred from the DNA. The sample yields 150,000 or so clones; roughly two thirds were counted once. The leading ten clones occupy approximately 0.91% of the sample.

According to the study, the label for this sample's time point signals: 4 weeks on oral tofacitinib. The sample's treatment or condition label is to be understood as: oral pan-JAK inhibitor, 5-10 mg twice daily. Lesional scalp punch biopsies and peripheral blood were obtained from alopecia areata patients. PBMCs were isolated by density centrifugation and stained for CD3, CD4 and CD8, after which CD4+ and CD8+ T cells were sorted on a FACSAria. V is cut by 7 bases and J by 2 bases, and the space between the germline ends is 16 bases. CDR1 and CDR2, per the germline V gene, are SQVTM and ANQGSEA. The CDR3 spans 14 residues, from the cysteine through the phenylalanine. The only DNA kept is the CDR3, 42 bases in frame from the first base. The sample belongs to a study of CD8+ T cells in alopecia areata (dated by TCRdb to between 2017 and 2018). About the investigation overall: The treated patients, all with moderate-to-severe alopecia areata, were enrolled in an open-label pilot trial of oral tofacitinib given at 5 to 10 mg twice daily. For the treated patients, the SALT score, which quantifies what percentage of scalp surface area is affected, served as the measure of disease severity. RNA was extracted with the PAXgene miRNA kit for fixed scalp, the miRNeasy kit for PBMCs, and the RNeasy kit for mouse skin. Biopsies were taken from tofacitinib-treated patients at baseline and again at 4 and 24 weeks into treatment, and several of those patients also had a later scalp biopsy. Clonality in the scalp was compared among normal scalp (n=4), patchy alopecia areata scalp (n=8), and alopecia totalis/universalis scalp (n=8). immunoSEQ multiplex PCR using 35 Vbeta forward primers and 13 Jbeta reverse primers was used to amplify TCRbeta CDR3 regions. In both human patients and the C3H/HeJ mouse model, the study applied high-throughput TCRbeta sequencing to look at T cell clonal expansion in alopecia areata. Tofacitinib was administered for 6 to 18 months, and 6 months of follow-up off drug were then conducted to assess delayed response and recurrence. In humans, TCRbeta sequencing was performed on scalp tissue and on sorted CD4+ and CD8+ peripheral blood T cells from healthy controls and from patients with patchy or totalis/universalis alopecia areata.

Study-wide conclusions, independent of this receptor: Scalp clonality and the number of expanded CD8+ clones among the top 100 scalp clones were significantly decreased by tofacitinib. Scalp TCR repertoire analysis is complicated because resident alphabeta T cells in normal human skin are also sequenced, whereas mouse skin is dominated by gammadelta T cells. TCR sequences shared between patients were less clear than in mice, possibly partly because of HLA diversity in the patient population. During tofacitinib treatment, many expanded lesional clones stuck around in both scalp and blood, and this persistence may partly explain why relapse happens after treatment is stopped. Because the treated cohort was small and included a single nonresponder, larger studies are needed to assess links between baseline CD8+ expansion and response. Higher clonality and more expanded CD8+ clones were observed in lesional scalp than in normal scalp, particularly in alopecia totalis/universalis, a finding suggestive of antigenic drive.

In this chain, TRBV29-1 is recombined with TRBJ2-3; TRBD1 is a weak D gene call, 5 bases matching. This clonotype was sampled from a human donor with alopecia areata. The sequencing here drew on CD4+ T cells sorted from blood, taken at week 4, from a patient treated with tofacitinib. The encoded CDR3 is CSGLLDTYTDTQYF. In nucleotides, the sequence is TGCAGCGGCCTTCTGGACACCTACACAGATACGCAGTATTTT.